A single sample gave rise to the 29 T cell receptor beta chains below, sequenced in a study of T cell repertoires in aging, cancer and after chemotherapy (dated by TCRdb to the late 2010s). TCR beta rearrangements were amplified from genomic DNA extracted from peripheral blood rather than from sorted cells or RNA. Sequencing was performed on an Illumina MiSeq. Rearranged TRB sequences spanning V, D and J segments were amplified by multiplex touch-down PCR using a mixed TRB-A/B primer pool. The raw public data were reprocessed by TCRdb itself: fastp quality trimming at Q25, MiXCR clonotype calling, in-frame beta chains only. Under each unique CDR3 protein, matching rows form one entry showing the most common genes and DNA. A total of about 8,700 distinct CDR3 sequences appear in this sample, more than 25% of them only once. 3.3% of the sample goes to the ten largest clones. The sequenced material came from blood. Every receptor here comes from a human donor in good health.

This clonotype was seen only a few times. The rearrangement joins TRBV20-1 to TRBJ2-3; 8 bases are shared with TRBD2. Per germline, CDR1 DFQATT and CDR2 SNEGSKA (reference sequence). The CDR3 has 14 residues. After removal of 3 bases from V and 3 bases from J, the junction contained 5 bases not matched to a gene. The CDR3 sequence: CSASGRVGTDTQYF. As DNA, the CDR3 is TGCAGTGCTAGCGGGAGGGTGGGGACAGATACGCAGTATTTT.

By sample fraction, this clonotype is medium-sized. The chain recombines TRBV30 with TRBJ2-7; 10 nucleotides agree with TRBD1. Germline trimming cut 1 base from V and 5 bases from J; bases unmatched to any gene: 5. The CDR3 runs to 14 residues. Germline values: CDR1 GTSNPN, CDR2 SVGIG (reference sequence). The CDR3 protein is CAWSGQGAIDEQYF. CDR3 nucleotides: TGTGCCTGGAGTGGACAGGGGGCGATCGACGAGCAGTACTTC.

This chain connects TRBV6-1 to TRBJ1-1; no firm D call. The germline V and J ends were trimmed by 6 bases and 6 bases, with 17 bases remaining between them. Germline V gene lookup returns CDR1 MNHNS and CDR2 SASEGT. The CDR3 extends over 14 amino acids. The CDR3 protein is CASSPGLIGAEAFF. Written as DNA, the CDR3 is TGTGCCAGCAGCCCCGGACTCATCGGCGCTGAAGCTTTCTTT.

The V and J genes are TRBV28 and TRBJ2-7; D is possibly TRBD1 or TRBD2 (6 bases each). Looked up from germline, CDR1 is MDHEN and CDR2 is SYDVKM. Trimming removed 8 bases from V and 1 base from J, with 15 bases in between. CDR3 length: 14 residues. The CDR3 DNA reads as TGTGCCAGCTCCATCGGGGGCAGGTCCTACGAGCAGTACTTC. This gives the protein CASSIGGRSYEQYF.

The chain couples TRBV4-3 to TRBJ2-2, with unresolved D. Germline CDR1 reads LGHNA; CDR2 reads YSLEER. The CDR3 contains 15 residues. The ends were cut back, 0 bases at V and 6 bases at J, with 11 bases in the middle. CDR3 amino acids: CASSQENTRSGELFF. In DNA form, the CDR3 reads TGCGCCAGCAGCCAAGAAAATACGAGATCCGGGGAGCTGTTTTTT.

CDR3 in DNA: TGTGCCACCTCGCCGCACTTATCGGGATCTGGGGAGCTGTTTTTT. This translates into CATSPHLSGSGELFF. This chain joins TRBV12-3 or TRBV12-4 and TRBJ2-2; a possible D gene is TRBD2 (5 bases). This CDR3 is built from 15 residues. V lost 10 bases to trimming and J lost 8 bases, with 23 bases between them.

The chain has TRBV27 and TRBJ1-2, with D tentatively TRBD1 (5 bases). CDR3 length equals 15 residues. Trimming cost V 5 bases and J 6 bases, with 19 bases left between them. CDR1 is MNHEY, CDR2 SMNVEV, per germline (reference sequence). The CDR3 loop reads CASSVKRQRVDGYTF. CDR3 bases: TGTGCCAGCAGTGTAAAAAGACAGCGGGTGGATGGCTACACCTTC.

V gene TRBV12-3 or TRBV12-4 combines with J gene TRBJ2-3; 14 nucleotides line up with TRBD2. The CDR3 runs 17 residues. The junction had 13 bases not matched to a gene; V was cut back by 7 bases and J by 7 bases. The CDR3 region is CASIHDLGLAGVNTQYF. As DNA, the CDR3 is TGTGCCAGCATCCATGACCTGGGACTAGCGGGAGTAAATACGCAGTATTTT.

The chain combines TRBV6-2 or TRBV6-3 with TRBJ2-3; 12 positions agree with TRBD2. V trimming: 0 bases; J trimming: 6 bases; junction bases outside the gene matches: 7. This CDR3 has 17 residues. CDR1 and CDR2 from the germline V gene are MNHEY and SVGEGT. The CDR3 protein is CASSYSRTSGIIDTQYF. For the CDR3, the DNA is TGTGCCAGCAGTTACTCGAGGACTAGCGGGATTATTGATACGCAGTATTTT.

V and J are TRBV18 and TRBJ1-4, with 7 bases matching TRBD1. Trimming took 1 base from V and 6 from J; bases not matched to a gene: 5. Germline V lookup: CDR1 KGHSH, CDR2 LQKENI. The CDR3 has 15 amino acids. CDR3 sequence (DNA): TGTGCCAGCTCACCACGACAGGGAAAAGATGAAAAACTGTTTTTT. Translated: CASSPRQGKDEKLFF.

This clonotype was detected only a few times. J is TRBJ2-3 and V is TRBV20-1; no definite D call. This CDR3 comprises 16 residues. Trimming cost V 2 bases and J 0 bases, with 15 bases left between them. Germline V lookup: CDR1 DFQATT, CDR2 SNEGSKA (reference sequence). The CDR3 DNA sequence: TGCAGTGCTAGACCTTCTAGGGTCTCTAGCACAGATACGCAGTATTTT. This sequence encodes CSARPSRVSSTDTQYF.

The genes are TRBV15 and TRBJ2-7; a possible D gene is TRBD1 (5 bases). Per the germline V gene, CDR1 is LNHNV and CDR2 is YYDKDF (reference sequence). Trimming cost V 4 bases and J 6 bases, with 13 bases left between them. The length of the CDR3 is 13 residues. The CDR3 DNA follows: TGTGCCACCAGCACAGGAGAAAGGGGCGAGCAGTACTTC. Translating gives CATSTGERGEQYF.

The chain combines TRBV5-1 with TRBJ2-5; perhaps TRBD1 as D (6 bases). The CDR3 has 18 amino acids. Germline loops: CDR1 SGHRS, CDR2 YFSETQ. The V end lost 1 base, the J end lost 4 bases, and 23 bases lay between the germline ends. The CDR3 bases are TGCGCCAGCAGCTTGTCTTCAGGGGCGTTACGGGTAAGAGAGACCCAGTACTTC. Translated: CASSLSSGALRVRETQYF. The full variable domain, in which reference TRBV5-1 and TRBJ2-5 provide the parts outside the CDR3, is KAGVTQTPRYLIKTRGQQVTLSCSPISGHRSVSWYQQTPGQGLQFLFEYFSETQRNKGNFPGRFSGRQFSNSRSEMNVSTLELGDSALYLCASSLSSGALRVRETQYFGPGTRLLVL.

This clonotype is judged medium-sized. This sequence joins TRBV29-1 and TRBJ1-2; no firm D call. CDR3 size: 10 residues. Between the trimmed V and J ends, which lost 5 bases and 8 bases, there was a span of 9 bases. Germline loops: CDR1 SQVTM, CDR2 ANQGSEA. CDR3 nucleotide sequence: TGCAGCGTTTTAGATAGAGGCTACACCTTC. Its translation is CSVLDRGYTF. Combining the CDR3 with reference TRBV29-1 and TRBJ1-2 gives the whole variable domain SAVISQKPSRDICQRGTSLTIQCQVDSQVTMMFWYRQQPGQSLTLIATANQGSEATYESGFVIDKFPISRPNLTFSTLTVSNMSPEDSSIYLCSVLDRGYTFGSGTRLTVV.

This chain links TRBV28 with TRBJ1-1; tentative D call: TRBD1 (6 bases). V lost 11 bases to trimming and J lost 0 bases, with 10 bases between them. CDR1 is MDHEN and CDR2 is SYDVKM in the germline V gene. The CDR3 runs to 12 residues. CDR3 DNA: TGTGCCGGACAGACATTGAACACTGAAGCTTTCTTT. As protein: CAGQTLNTEAFF.

The chain joins TRBV12-3 or TRBV12-4 to TRBJ1-6; D may be TRBD1 (5 bases). This CDR3 has 15 amino acids. V was trimmed by 5 bases and J by 7 bases, leaving 15 bases between them. CDR3 loop: CASSVTGSRNSPLHF. The CDR3 DNA sequence: TGTGCCAGCAGTGTTACAGGCTCCAGAAATTCACCCCTCCACTTT.

In this sample, this clonotype turned up a few times. This chain links TRBV12-3 or TRBV12-4 with TRBJ1-2; D possibly corresponds to TRBD1 (5 bases). Trimming shortened V by 6 bases and J by 7 bases, and 9 bases separated the two germline ends. The CDR3 runs to 11 residues. CDR3 DNA: TGTGCCAGCAGAGGAAGGGGTGGCTACACCTTC. Encoded protein: CASRGRGGYTF.

This clonotype came up a few times. The chain employs TRBV4-1 and TRBJ2-2, with unresolved D. CDR1 is MGHRA, CDR2 YSYEKL, per germline. The CDR3 consists of 15 residues. V was pared by 0 bases and J by 3 bases, with 8 bases between. DNA for the CDR3: TGCGCCAGCAGCCAAGATGGAAGGGACACCGGGGAGCTGTTTTTT. It encodes CASSQDGRDTGELFF.

This clonotype was seen a few times. The V call is TRBV10-3, the J call TRBJ1-1; D not certain. This CDR3 spans 13 amino acids. Trimming shortened V by 6 bases and J by 6 bases, and 14 bases separated the two germline ends. Germline V CDR1 and CDR2: ENHRY, SYGVKD. The CDR3 loop is CAIRSAPGAEAFF. CDR3 DNA sequence: TGTGCCATCAGGTCAGCCCCCGGGGCTGAAGCTTTCTTT.

The chain links TRBV19 to TRBJ2-2; D ambiguous. V dropped 9 bases and J dropped 6 bases, with 14 bases sitting between them. CDR3 length equals 13 residues. In germline, CDR1 is LNHDA, CDR2 SQIVND (reference sequence). As DNA, the CDR3 is TGTGCCAGCAGCTTAGGTGGGCCCGGGGAGCTGTTTTTT. This gives the protein CASSLGGPGELFF.

This clonotype appeared a few times. V and J are TRBV12-3 or TRBV12-4 and TRBJ1-5; maybe TRBD1 (5 bases). The CDR3 loop spans 15 amino acids. V dropped 2 bases and J dropped 0 bases, with 8 bases sitting between them. This CDR3 is CASSLYRSSNQPQHF. The CDR3 DNA sequence: TGTGCCAGCAGTTTATACAGGAGTAGCAATCAGCCCCAGCATTTT.

In its sample, this clonotype was seen a few times. This chain uses TRBV27 with TRBJ2-6; D gene unclear. Trimming removed 4 bases from V and 0 bases from J, with 4 bases in between. CDR1 is MNHEY and CDR2 is SMNVEV in the germline V gene (reference sequence). The CDR3 loop spans 14 amino acids. The CDR3 DNA reads TGTGCCAGCAGTTCAGTCTCTGGGGCCAACGTCCTGACTTTC. This codes for CASSSVSGANVLTF.

This clonotype was recorded a few times. The V gene is TRBV29-1, the J gene TRBJ2-3, with D perhaps TRBD2 (6 bases). Per germline, CDR1 SQVTM and CDR2 ANQGSEA. The CDR3 runs 14 residues. Trimming pared 5 bases from V and 0 bases from J, leaving 12 bases between. CDR3 nucleotides: TGCAGCGTTTTTATTAGCGGTAGCACAGATACGCAGTATTTT. This gives the protein CSVFISGSTDTQYF.

This sequence joins TRBV20-1 and TRBJ1-2; 8 bases line up with TRBD1. CDR3 length: 15 residues. V dropped 3 bases and J dropped 0; count of bases not matched to a gene: 6. Germline assignment: CDR1 DFQATT and CDR2 SNEGSKA (reference sequence). The CDR3 nucleotides read TGCAGTGCTAGTGTCCAGGGGGCCCCTAACTATGGCTACACCTTC. Protein product: CSASVQGAPNYGYTF.

This rearrangement joins TRBV24-1 to TRBJ1-2; no clear D gene. From germline, CDR1 is KGHDR and CDR2 SFDVKD. The V gene lost 3 bases and the J gene lost 6 bases, with 10 bases spanning the gap. This CDR3 is built from 13 residues. CDR3 nucleotides: TGTGCCACCAGTGATGCGGCTCAGGATGGCTACACCTTC. Encoded protein: CATSDAAQDGYTF.

V usage is TRBV4-1 and J usage is TRBJ1-5; 7 nucleotides match TRBD1. Germline CDR1 reads MGHRA; CDR2 reads YSYEKL. V lost 2 bases and J lost 4; bases outside the gene matches: 5. The CDR3 covers 15 residues. CDR3 sequence reads: CASSQSGQLNQPQHF. For the CDR3, the DNA is TGCGCCAGCAGCCAATCGGGACAGCTTAATCAGCCCCAGCATTTT.

The gene calls are TRBV4-2 and TRBJ1-2; D unclear. V gave up 0 bases and J gave up 7 bases, with 18 bases separating them. From germline, CDR1 is LGHNA and CDR2 YNFKEQ. The CDR3 has 16 residues. DNA of the CDR3: TGTGCCAGCAGCCAAGATGGGTCCGCCGCACTTCTTGGCTACACCTTC. Translation gives CASSQDGSAALLGYTF.

This rearrangement joins TRBV5-1 to TRBJ2-7; no firm D call. The CDR3 consists of 13 residues. Germline CDR1 is SGHRS and CDR2 is YFSETQ. V gave up 4 bases and J gave up 2 bases, with 10 bases separating them. The CDR3 reads CASSLPGTYEQYF. The DNA for the CDR3 is TGCGCCAGCAGCCTTCCAGGTACCTACGAGCAGTACTTC.

V is TRBV7-9 and J is TRBJ2-1; 11 nucleotides line up with TRBD2. J was trimmed by 1 base and V by 8 bases; bases with no gene match: 7. Germline V gives CDR1 SEHNR, CDR2 FQNEAQ (reference sequence). The CDR3 runs to 16 residues. The CDR3: CASGPTSGISYNEQFF. CDR3 DNA sequence: TGTGCCAGCGGCCCGACTAGCGGGATTTCCTACAATGAGCAGTTCTTC.